The 20 T cell receptor beta chains in this list originate from one sample, sequenced in a study of blood T cell repertoires in COVID-19. Repertoires were generated with immunoSEQ multiplex PCR, while TCRdb's copy carries only in-frame clones and drops some. The table lists 150,000 to 200,000 clones, around four fifths of them singletons. The material sequenced was peripheral blood. The source is a woman aged 70-85 years with COVID-19, enrolled during active disease.

This sequence joins TRBV6-1 and TRBJ2-4; D may be TRBD1 (5 bases). Germline assignment: CDR1 MNHNS and CDR2 SASEGT. Trimming shortened V by 2 bases and J by 9 bases, and 11 bases separated the two germline ends. The CDR3 sequence is 13 residues long. CDR3 amino acids: CASSELRGGIQYF. CDR3 bases: TGTGCCAGCAGTGAACTTAGGGGTGGCATTCAGTACTTC.

The rearrangement uses TRBV28 and TRBJ2-7, with 10 bases aligning to TRBD1. Trimming took 6 bases from V and 3 from J; bases not matched to a gene: 5. Germline CDR1 is MDHEN and CDR2 is SYDVKM. The CDR3 totals 14 residues. The CDR3 nucleotides read TGTGCCAGCAGCACGGGACAGGGGCGCTACGAGCAGTACTTC. Translating it yields CASSTGQGRYEQYF.

This chain links TRBV3-1 (or the pseudogene TRBV3-2) with TRBJ2-5; D unclear. This CDR3 contains 12 residues. The germline CDR1 and CDR2 sequences are LGHDT and YNNKEL (reference sequence). V lost 4 bases and J 5 bases, leaving 8 bases between the germline ends. The CDR3 protein is CASSPTRETQYF. The CDR3 DNA reads TGTGCCAGCAGCCCGACGAGGGAGACCCAGTACTTC.

The chain recombines TRBV19 with TRBJ1-1; 8 nucleotides align to TRBD1. Germline-derived CDR1 and CDR2 are LNHDA and SQIVND (reference sequence). V lost 3 bases, J lost 2 bases, and 8 bases stayed unmatched. The CDR3 contains 16 residues. The CDR3: CASSMLPGQGNTEAFF. CDR3 bases: TGTGCCAGTAGTATGTTGCCAGGACAGGGAAACACTGAAGCTTTCTTT.

This clone was seen a single time. The chain uses TRBV19 and TRBJ1-5; D gene uncertain. This CDR3 is built from 14 residues. V was clipped by 4 bases and J by 4 bases, with 11 bases between them. Germline V gives CDR1 LNHDA, CDR2 SQIVND (reference sequence). The CDR3, as DNA: TGTGCCAGTAGTAGTTGGTCGGGAAATCAGCCCCAGCATTTT. Amino acid sequence: CASSSWSGNQPQHF.

The genes are TRBV19 and TRBJ1-1; D is uncertain. The CDR3 length is 12 residues. The germline V and J ends were trimmed by 8 bases and 1 base, with 8 bases remaining between them. Germline-derived CDR1 and CDR2 are LNHDA and SQIVND (reference sequence). The CDR3 nucleotides read TGTGCCAGTTTGCAGTCGAACACTGAAGCTTTCTTT. Protein sequence: CASLQSNTEAFF.

The CDR3 nucleotides read TGTGCCAGCCAAAACGTGGCAGGGGATGGGACCCAGTACTTC. Translation: CASQNVAGDGTQYF. V usage is TRBV7-8 and J usage is TRBJ2-5; D perhaps matches TRBD1 (6 bases). In germline, CDR1 is SGHVS, CDR2 FQNEAQ. The CDR3 extends over 14 amino acids. The V end was cut by 8 bases, the J end by 7 bases, with 20 bases between.

This rearrangement joins TRBV7-2 to TRBJ2-1, with D possibly being TRBD2 (5 bases). The CDR3 is 14 amino acids. V was clipped by 4 bases and J by 5 bases, with 12 bases between them. The V gene's germline CDR1 is SGHTA and CDR2 FQGNSA. CDR3 in DNA: TGTGCCAGCAGCTACCGGGAATTCAACAATGAGCAGTTCTTC. It encodes CASSYREFNNEQFF.

The chain carries TRBV19 and TRBJ2-2; 7 nucleotides line up with TRBD1. V lost 7 bases and J lost 7; bases outside the gene matches: 12. CDR1 and CDR2 (germline): LNHDA, SQIVND (reference sequence). The CDR3 is made up of 15 amino acids. DNA for the CDR3: TGTGCCAGTAAGGGGGCAACCAAGGCCAGCGGGGAGCTGTTTTTT. Translating it yields CASKGATKASGELFF.

The rearrangement links TRBV27 to TRBJ2-4; D remains unclear. V gave up 0 bases and J gave up 0 bases, with 9 bases separating them. Germline CDR1 is MNHEY and CDR2 is SMNVEV (reference sequence). This CDR3 spans 16 amino acids. DNA for the CDR3: TGTGCCAGCAGTTTATCTATTGGGCAAGCCAAAAACATTCAGTACTTC. It specifies CASSLSIGQAKNIQYF.

The chain links TRBV4-1 to TRBJ2-7; 7 bases agree with TRBD2. Trimming took 4 bases from V and 4 from J; bases not matched to a gene: 7. Germline V gives CDR1 MGHRA, CDR2 YSYEKL. The CDR3 totals 14 residues. The DNA of the CDR3 is TGCGCCAGCAGCCTACAGCCGGGACTATACGAGCAGTACTTC. This encodes CASSLQPGLYEQYF.

This clone was seen more than once but under ten times. DNA of the CDR3: TGTGCCAGCAGTTCCGGGACTCTAACCGGGGAGCTGTTTTTT. Encoded protein: CASSSGTLTGELFF. The rearrangement uses TRBV28 and TRBJ2-2, with a possible D match to TRBD2 (6 bases). Germline V CDR1 and CDR2: MDHEN, SYDVKM. Trimming took 4 bases from V and 5 from J, leaving 11 bases between them. The CDR3 consists of 14 residues.

V gene TRBV9 combines with J gene TRBJ2-7; TRBD2 is a possible D gene (7 bases). V gave up 0 bases and J gave up 3 bases, with 10 bases separating them. The V gene's germline CDR1 is SGDLS and CDR2 YYNGEE. This CDR3 has 14 residues. The CDR3 DNA reads as TGTGCCAGCAGCGTAGAGGGGGAGGGCTACGAGCAGTACTTC. Amino acid sequence: CASSVEGEGYEQYF.

This chain joins TRBV10-3 and TRBJ2-3; TRBD1 aligns across 10 bases. Germline-derived CDR1 and CDR2 are ENHRY and SYGVKD. This CDR3 contains 17 residues. With 3 bases clipped from V and 4 bases from J, the junction kept 10 bases outside the gene matches. DNA of the CDR3: TGTGCCATCAGTGACCTTTCGGGACAGGGGCTGGCAGATACGCAGTATTTT. Protein sequence: CAISDLSGQGLADTQYF.

The chain links TRBV29-1 to TRBJ1-1; D is ambiguous. From germline, CDR1 is SQVTM and CDR2 ANQGSEA. The CDR3 consists of 15 residues. V was pared by 0 bases and J by 0 bases, with 11 bases between. CDR3 loop: CSVEDQYGMNTEAFF. As DNA, the CDR3 is TGCAGCGTTGAAGATCAGTACGGGATGAACACTGAAGCTTTCTTT.

The chain joins TRBV28 to TRBJ1-2; D perhaps matches TRBD1 (6 bases). V lost 6 bases, J lost 7 bases, and 21 bases lay in between. Germline V gene lookup returns CDR1 MDHEN and CDR2 SYDVKM. The CDR3 is 15 residues long. The CDR3 region is CASRTTPGVYSGYTF. DNA for the CDR3: TGTGCCAGCAGAACTACTCCAGGGGTCTACTCTGGCTACACCTTC.

The gene calls are TRBV12-3 or TRBV12-4 and TRBJ1-5; TRBD1 is a possible D gene (6 bases). V was trimmed by 10 bases and J by 3 bases, leaving 10 bases between them. The CDR3 consists of 12 residues. CDR3 sequence (DNA): TGTGCCACCGGACAGATCAATCAGCCCCAGCATTTT. Amino acid sequence: CATGQINQPQHF.

The V call is TRBV28, the J call TRBJ1-5; unclear D gene. Germline CDR1 is MDHEN and CDR2 is SYDVKM. V lost 8 bases to trimming and J lost 2 bases, with 4 bases between them. The CDR3 extends over 11 amino acids. CDR3 residues: CASSGNQPQHF. In DNA form, the CDR3 reads TGTGCCAGCTCTGGCAATCAGCCCCAGCATTTT.

The chain has TRBV28 and TRBJ1-4, with D perhaps TRBD1 (5 bases). The germline V gene encodes CDR1 MDHEN and CDR2 SYDVKM. The CDR3 is 12 residues long. V lost 5 bases to trimming and J lost 10 bases, with 11 bases between them. The chain's CDR3 is CASSPLGGKLFF. The CDR3 DNA follows: TGTGCCAGCAGTCCTTTGGGGGGAAAACTGTTTTTT.

This clone was seen once. The V gene is TRBV18, the J gene TRBJ2-2; 7 bases agree with TRBD1. J lost 5 bases, V lost 2 bases, and 5 bases had no gene match. Germline CDR1 and CDR2: KGHSH and LQKENI. This CDR3 comprises 15 residues. The CDR3 bases are TGTGCCAGCTCACCAGGCAGGGGGAATACCGGGGAGCTGTTTTTT. Translating gives CASSPGRGNTGELFF.